This T cell receptor beta chain came from a study of blood T cells in healthy people across ages. This clonotype appeared a few times. No fewer than 6 micrograms of total RNA were isolated from every sample. V lost 4 bases, J lost 0 bases, and 7 bases lay in between. The CDR3 extends over 14 amino acids. For the second PCR, which ran for about 6 to 11 cycles, a sample-barcoded 5' primer and a J-beta primer mix were used. MiXCR, run by TCRdb on the 5' RACE reads, gives a single entry per CDR3 protein. The sample shows hundreds of thousands of distinct CDR3 sequences, 25% to 30% of them seen only once. These data were also filed under a second study, of T cells of mothers and their children. That study reports: RNA extracted was entirely used for cDNA synthesis, 1.5 ug per 15 ul. The second PCR used the M1S primer, and this primer added sample barcodes and 2-4 random nucleotides. At a sensitivity of roughly 91 clones per million clonotypes, no persistent microchimeric T cell clones appeared.

The source of this sequence is a boy younger than 18 in good health. The sequencing input was blood. This chain connects TRBV12-3 or TRBV12-4 to TRBJ1-3; the D is unclear. This chain's CDR3 is CASSWVVSGNTIYF. The CDR3 DNA sequence: TGTGCCAGCAGTTGGGTCGTCTCTGGAAACACCATATATTTT.